Listed below are T cell receptor beta chains from one sample, sequenced in a study of T cells after posttransplantation cyclophosphamide. This table comes from immunoSEQ multiplex PCR, and its TCRdb copy is limited to in-frame clones, with some not included. The sample has around 30,000 clones, none seen only once. Sample: PBMCs. The origin of the receptors is a woman in her fifties or sixties in good health, CMV-negative, and a related stem cell transplant donor. Each CDR3 is given with its conserved first and last residue. The D gene is left open where the match is weak. Part of the rows lack a size; the others show once, few, many or a class for expanded clones.

CDR3 protein: CASSLGPPASTDTQYF; CDR3 DNA: TGCGCCAGCAGCTTGGGCCCTCCCGCGAGCACAGATACGCAGTATTTT; J gene: TRBJ2-3; D gene: NA; clone size: many; V gene: TRBV5-1; CDR3 length: 16
CDR3 protein: CASSLGIGGGAPFGETQYF; CDR3 DNA: TGCGCCAGCAGCTTGGGAATTGGTGGGGGCGCTCCATTTGGGGAGACCCAGTACTTC; J gene: TRBJ2-5; D gene: NA; clone size: NA; V gene: TRBV5-1; CDR3 length: 19
CDR3 protein: CASSLTSGGGHEQFF; CDR3 DNA: TGTGCCAGCAGCTTAACTAGCGGGGGGGGTCATGAGCAGTTCTTC; J gene: TRBJ2-1; D gene: TRBD2; clone size: many; V gene: TRBV7-2; CDR3 length: 15
CDR3 protein: CASSLGETSVGETQYF; CDR3 DNA: TGCGCCAGCAGCTTGGGGGAGACTAGCGTAGGAGAGACCCAGTACTTC; J gene: TRBJ2-5; D gene: TRBD2; clone size: few; V gene: TRBV5-1; CDR3 length: 16
CDR3 protein: CASQGQANTGELFF; CDR3 DNA: TGCGCCAGCCAGGGACAAGCGAACACCGGGGAGCTGTTTTTT; J gene: TRBJ2-2; D gene: NA; clone size: many; V gene: TRBV10-1; CDR3 length: 14
CDR3 protein: CATSRELLARGADTQYF; CDR3 DNA: TGTGCCACCAGCAGAGAACTATTAGCGCGGGGGGCAGATACGCAGTATTTT; J gene: TRBJ2-3; D gene: TRBD2; clone size: few; V gene: TRBV15; CDR3 length: 17
CDR3 protein: CASSGTNQETQYF; CDR3 DNA: TGTGCCAGCAGCGGGACAAACCAAGAGACCCAGTACTTC; J gene: TRBJ2-5; D gene: NA; clone size: NA; V gene: TRBV9; CDR3 length: 13
CDR3 protein: CASSQRTGFTEAFF; CDR3 DNA: TGTGCCAGCAGCCAAAGGACAGGGTTTACTGAAGCTTTCTTT; J gene: TRBJ1-1; D gene: TRBD1; clone size: many; V gene: TRBV14; CDR3 length: 14
CDR3 protein: CASSPLGGYEQYF; CDR3 DNA: TGTGCCAGCAGCCCCCTGGGGGGGTACGAGCAGTACTTC; J gene: TRBJ2-7; D gene: TRBD2; clone size: NA; V gene: TRBV7-3; CDR3 length: 13
CDR3 protein: CASSPGGPQEQFF; CDR3 DNA: TGTGCCAGCAGCCCCGGGGGTCCCCAAGAGCAGTTCTTC; J gene: TRBJ2-1; D gene: NA; clone size: many; V gene: TRBV7-3; CDR3 length: 13
CDR3 protein: CASSSDNRAFF; CDR3 DNA: TGCGCCAGCAGCTCTGACAACAGAGCTTTCTTT; J gene: TRBJ1-1; D gene: NA; clone size: many; V gene: TRBV4-3; CDR3 length: 11
CDR3 protein: CASSDRGVRTDTQYF; CDR3 DNA: TGTGCCAGCAGTGACCGCGGGGTCCGCACAGATACGCAGTATTTT; J gene: TRBJ2-3; D gene: NA; clone size: many; V gene: TRBV2; CDR3 length: 15
CDR3 protein: CASKPNRGNTGELFF; CDR3 DNA: TGTGCCAGCAAGCCGAACAGGGGGAACACCGGGGAGCTGTTTTTT; J gene: TRBJ2-2; D gene: TRBD1; clone size: NA; V gene: TRBV27; CDR3 length: 15
CDR3 protein: CASSALQGAGEAFF; CDR3 DNA: TGTGCCAGCAGCGCACTACAGGGGGCCGGTGAAGCTTTCTTT; J gene: TRBJ1-1; D gene: TRBD1; clone size: many; V gene: TRBV12-3/TRBV12-4; CDR3 length: 14
CDR3 protein: CASSFVQGGGYTF; CDR3 DNA: TGTGCCAGCAGTTTTGTGCAGGGCGGTGGCTACACCTTC; J gene: TRBJ1-2; D gene: NA; clone size: many; V gene: TRBV28; CDR3 length: 13
CDR3 protein: CASGTGVGYGYTF; CDR3 DNA: TGTGCCAGCGGAACAGGGGTAGGCTATGGCTACACCTTC; J gene: TRBJ1-2; D gene: TRBD1; clone size: few; V gene: TRBV25-1; CDR3 length: 13
CDR3 protein: CASSQEQDSPLHF; CDR3 DNA: TGCGCCAGCAGCCAAGAACAGGATTCACCCCTCCACTTT; J gene: TRBJ1-6; D gene: NA; clone size: many; V gene: TRBV4-3; CDR3 length: 13
CDR3 protein: CASSGGQGGLHQPQHF; CDR3 DNA: TGTGCCAGCAGTGGAGGACAGGGCGGCCTTCATCAGCCCCAGCATTTT; J gene: TRBJ1-5; D gene: TRBD1; clone size: many; V gene: TRBV6-6; CDR3 length: 16